The 19 T cell receptor beta chains reported below all come from one sample, sequenced in a study of MAIT cells during Salmonella Paratyphi A infection. General study results and limits: Infection appeared not to change oligoclonal MAIT cell TRBV usage, which favoured TRBV20 and TRBV6.

Time point noted: before S. Paratyphi A challenge (baseline). Flow cytometry identified and sorted MAIT cells as Valpha7.2+ CD161+ T cells. The antigens these receptors bind are not known. TCRdb reprocessed the 5' RACE reads with MiXCR, giving one entry per CDR3 protein. Seen here are about 1,000 distinct CDR3 sequences, 20% to 25% observed once, and the top ten hold about 63%. Material: MAIT cells from blood, obtained at the first sampling point of the challenge study. All receptors come from a person between 18 and 75 years old who was deliberately infected with Salmonella Paratyphi A in a paratyphoid fever challenge study.

The rearrangement uses TRBV12-5 and TRBJ1-5; TRBD1 matches 7 bases. Trimming cost V 5 bases and J 2 bases; bases outside gene matches: 3. Germline assignment: CDR1 LGHNT and CDR2 FRNRAP. This CDR3 is 14 amino acids long. In DNA, the CDR3 is TGTGCTAGTGGTCCCGGACAGGGCAATCAGCCCCAGCATTTT. Protein: CASGPGQGNQPQHF. Together with reference TRBV12-5 and TRBJ1-5, the CDR3 gives the full variable domain: DARVTQTPRHKVTEMGQEVTMRCQPILGHNTVFWYRQTMMQGLELLAYFRNRAPLDDSGMPKDRFSAEMPDATLATLKIQPSEPRDSAVYFCASGPGQGNQPQHFGDGTRLSIL.

The CDR3 nucleotides read TGCAGTGCTAGAGAAGGGTCTCAGGACTACAATGAGCAGTTCTTC. Amino acids: CSAREGSQDYNEQFF. The rearrangement uses TRBV20-1 and TRBJ2-1; D not certain. Trimming pared 0 bases from V and 3 bases from J, leaving 12 bases between. The CDR3 has 15 amino acids. Germline values: CDR1 DFQATT, CDR2 SNEGSKA (reference sequence).

By its share, this clonotype is hyperexpanded. The V and J genes are TRBV4-2 and TRBJ2-1; TRBD2 matches 9 bases. Germline V gives CDR1 LGHNA, CDR2 YNFKEQ. This CDR3 is 16 amino acids long. J was trimmed by 2 bases and V by 0 bases; bases with no gene match: 2. This CDR3 reads CASSQEGGGAYNEQFF. The CDR3 DNA is TGTGCCAGCAGCCAAGAAGGCGGGGGGGCCTACAATGAGCAGTTCTTC.

The V and J genes are TRBV27 and TRBJ2-7; D is perhaps TRBD1 or TRBD2 (6 bases each). CDR1 and CDR2 from the germline V gene are MNHEY and SMNVEV (reference sequence). Trimming removed 2 bases at V and 0 bases at J, with 14 bases between. The CDR3 consists of 16 residues. The CDR3 loop is CASSLLGGQSSYEQYF. The CDR3 DNA reads TGTGCCAGCAGTTTACTCGGGGGCCAGAGCTCCTACGAGCAGTACTTC.

The V and J genes are TRBV11-2 and TRBJ2-7, with TRBD1 matching over 9 bases. CDR1 and CDR2 from the germline V gene are SGHAT and FQNNGV. Unmatched junction bases numbered 3, after V lost 1 base and J lost 5 bases. There are 14 residues in the CDR3. This chain's CDR3 is CASSLGGQGNEQYF. DNA for the CDR3: TGTGCCAGCAGCTTAGGGGGACAGGGCAACGAGCAGTACTTC.

The chain uses TRBV7-9 and TRBJ1-3; no firm D call. The CDR3 sequence is 15 residues long. CDR1 and CDR2 (germline): SEHNR, FQNEAQ (reference sequence). Deletions cut 5 bases from V and 4 bases from J, with 15 bases between. CDR3 nucleotide sequence: TGTGCCAGCAGCCCCGGAGGGAGTGTGGGAAACACCATATATTTT. The encoded protein is CASSPGGSVGNTIYF. Together with reference TRBV7-9 and TRBJ1-3, the CDR3 gives the full variable domain: DTGVSQNPRHKITKRGQNVTFRCDPISEHNRLYWYRQTLGQGPEFLTYFQNEAQLEKSRLLSDRFSAERPKGSFSTLEIQRTEQGDSAMYLCASSPGGSVGNTIYFGEGSWLTVV.

The V and J genes are TRBV6-6 and TRBJ2-3, with unresolved D. This CDR3 is 13 amino acids long. The V and J ends lost 2 bases and 2 bases respectively, with 5 bases between them. Germline V gene sequence: CDR1 MNHNY, CDR2 SVGAGI (reference sequence). CDR3 DNA sequence: TGTGCCAGCAGTTACAGAGACACAGATACGCAGTATTTT. Protein sequence: CASSYRDTDTQYF.

This clonotype was seen a few times. A much larger clone differs from this one at a single base, so this may be a read error. Lacking the conserved final phenylalanine or tryptophan, this CDR3 likely reflects a read error. The gene calls are TRBV6-4 and TRBJ2-1, with 9 bases aligning to TRBD1. The CDR3 is 15 amino acids. Trimming at V came to 4 bases and at J to 5 bases, leaving 6 bases not matched to a gene. Germline V gives CDR1 MRHNA, CDR2 SNTAGT. The chain's CDR3 is CASSATGGAHNEQFC. The CDR3 DNA sequence: TGTGCCAGCAGTGCCACAGGGGGCGCCCACAATGAGCAGTTCTGC.

The CDR3 is CASSLRQHYEQYF. CDR3 nucleotides: TGCGCCAGCAGCTTGAGACAGCACTACGAGCAGTACTTC. V usage is TRBV5-1 and J usage is TRBJ2-7; TRBD1 is a possible D gene (5 bases). CDR1 is SGHRS, CDR2 YFSETQ, per germline. CDR3 size: 13 residues. The V end was cut by 1 base, the J end by 3 bases, with 8 bases between.

The gene calls are TRBV12-3 or TRBV12-4 and TRBJ2-7, with 8 bases that match TRBD2. The junction had 5 bases not matched to a gene; V was cut back by 7 bases and J by 0 bases. This CDR3 is built from 14 residues. The CDR3: CASKERESSYEQYF. The CDR3 DNA sequence: TGTGCCAGCAAGGAGCGGGAGAGCTCCTACGAGCAGTACTTC.

In this sample, this clonotype turned up a few times. V usage is TRBV6-4 and J usage is TRBJ2-1; the match to TRBD2 covers 9 bases. J gave up 3 bases and V 3 bases, and 3 bases lay outside the gene matches. The germline CDR1 and CDR2 sequences are MRHNA and SNTAGT. The CDR3 totals 15 residues. CDR3 nucleotide sequence: TGTGCCAGCAGTGAGGGTAGCGGGGGCTACAATGAGCAGTTCTTC. It codes for CASSEGSGGYNEQFF.

The chain combines TRBV4-2 with TRBJ2-1, with TRBD2 matching 13 bases. Per the germline V gene, CDR1 is LGHNA and CDR2 is YNFKEQ. This CDR3 is built from 17 residues. Losses at the gene ends were 3 bases for V and 2 bases for J; bases not matched to a gene: 4. The CDR3 sequence is CASSQTSGGSPYNEQFF. The CDR3 DNA follows: TGTGCCAGCAGCCAGACTAGCGGGGGGTCCCCCTACAATGAGCAGTTCTTC.

This chain links TRBV4-2 with TRBJ2-3; tentatively, D is TRBD1 (6 bases). V shed 0 bases and J shed 2 bases, with 12 bases lying between them. The CDR3 runs 16 residues. Germline CDR1 LGHNA, CDR2 YNFKEQ. CDR3 residues: CASSQDWGLTTDTQYF. The DNA of the CDR3 is TGTGCCAGCAGCCAAGATTGGGGGCTAACCACAGATACGCAGTATTTT.

This clonotype has a handful of counts. The V gene is TRBV20-1, the J gene TRBJ1-1, with D unresolved. The CDR3 consists of 17 residues. Germline V CDR1 and CDR2: DFQATT, SNEGSKA (reference sequence). Trimming pared 0 bases from V and 0 bases from J, leaving 17 bases between. CDR3 residues: CSARDDAPTTVNTEAFF. The CDR3 nucleotides are TGCAGTGCTAGAGATGACGCCCCCACGACGGTGAACACTGAAGCTTTCTTT.

Details on this clonotype: A much larger clonotype is one base distant, so this may be a read error. Given the absence of the conserved phenylalanine or tryptophan at the CDR3 end, a read error is likely. The rearrangement joins TRBV4-2 to TRBJ1-3; 9 bases map to TRBD1. V was clipped by 3 bases and J by 7 bases; unmatched bases: 10. The length of the CDR3 is 16 residues. Germline CDR1 reads LGHNA; CDR2 reads YNFKEQ. The DNA of the CDR3 is TGTGCCAGCAGCCAGGAATCCGGGACAGGGAGTAACACCATATATTGT. Its protein product is CASSQESGTGSNTIYC.

This clonotype is medium-sized. The chain is built from TRBV4-3 and TRBJ1-1; D uncertain. The V end lost 0 bases, the J end lost 1 base, and 6 bases lay between the germline ends. Germline loops: CDR1 LGHNA, CDR2 YSLEER. This CDR3 has 14 residues. CDR3 residues: CASSQDLENTEAFF. CDR3 bases: TGCGCCAGCAGCCAAGATTTGGAGAACACTGAAGCTTTCTTT.

The CDR3 loop is CAATPTEGPDTQYF. The CDR3 coding sequence is TGTGCCGCCACCCCCACGGAGGGGCCCGATACGCAGTATTTT. The chain links TRBV6-2 or TRBV6-3 to TRBJ2-3, with D perhaps TRBD2 (6 bases). V was clipped by 11 bases and J by 6 bases, with 21 bases between them. The germline CDR1 and CDR2 sequences are MNHEY and SVGEGT. This CDR3 contains 14 residues.

In this sample, this clonotype is medium-sized. The J gene is TRBJ2-6, the V gene TRBV7-9; D unresolved. Trimming removed 5 bases at V and 16 bases at J, with 12 bases between. Germline CDR1 reads SEHNR; CDR2 reads FQNEAQ (reference sequence). The CDR3 loop spans 11 amino acids. CDR3 sequence reads: CASSGRHGLTF. CDR3 in DNA: TGTGCCAGCAGCGGGCGACACGGGCTGACTTTC.

The genes are TRBV2 and TRBJ2-5; TRBD2 matches 7 bases. Germline trimming cut 8 bases from V and 4 bases from J; bases unmatched to any gene: 7. CDR3 length: 13 residues. The V gene's germline CDR1 is SNHLY and CDR2 FYNNEI. For the CDR3, the DNA is TGTGCCAGCGGGAGGGCCGGAGCAGAGACCCAGTACTTC. Translation gives CASGRAGAETQYF.